What follows describes a single TCR beta chain. No antigen is known for it. The data are from a study of beta chain features in type 1 diabetes. The length of the CDR3 is 16 residues. Germline V gene data show CDR1 as SGHTA and CDR2 as FQGNSA. Trimming pared 5 bases from V and 0 bases from J, leaving 14 bases between. Study-wide results and caveats: Shortening that was moderate but significant affected the TCRB CDR3s of Type 1 diabetes patients in all four CD4+ subsets.

The whole isolated RNA underwent reverse transcription, so sequencing captured expressed TCRB transcripts. Sequencing used immunoSEQ multiplex PCR; TCRdb keeps in-frame clones, though not all of them. The repertoire holds hundreds of thousands of clones, with 14% to 15% as singletons. This clonotype was obtained from a man aged 18 to 30 with type 1 diabetes. The chain couples TRBV7-2 to TRBJ2-1; D might be TRBD2 (5 bases). The sample comprised naive CD4+ T cells from blood. The CDR3 DNA reads as TGTGCCAGCAGCCGGGGAGCGTCGTCCTCCTACAATGAGCAGTTCTTC. Encoded protein: CASSRGASSSYNEQFF.